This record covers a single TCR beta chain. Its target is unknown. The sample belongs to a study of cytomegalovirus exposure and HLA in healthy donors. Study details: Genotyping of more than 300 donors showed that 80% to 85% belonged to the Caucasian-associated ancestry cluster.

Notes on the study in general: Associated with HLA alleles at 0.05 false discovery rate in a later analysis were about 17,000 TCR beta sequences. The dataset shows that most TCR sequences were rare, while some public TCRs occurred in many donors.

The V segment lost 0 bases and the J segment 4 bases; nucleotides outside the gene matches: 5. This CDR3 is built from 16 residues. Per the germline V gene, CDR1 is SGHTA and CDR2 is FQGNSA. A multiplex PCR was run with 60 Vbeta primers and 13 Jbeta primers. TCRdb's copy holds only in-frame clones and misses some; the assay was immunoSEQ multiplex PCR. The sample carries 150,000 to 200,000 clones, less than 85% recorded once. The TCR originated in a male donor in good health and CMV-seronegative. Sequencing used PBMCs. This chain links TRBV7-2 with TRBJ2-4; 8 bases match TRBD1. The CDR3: CASSLATGVEKNIQYF. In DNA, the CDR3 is TGTGCCAGCAGCTTAGCGACAGGGGTCGAAAAAAACATTCAGTACTTC.